This paragraph reports one TCR beta chain. No antigen is known for it. Base-call qualities are not available, and no considerably larger clone is one nucleotide away. The library relied on RT-PCR. The sequencing machine was a NextSeq 550. The public sequencing data were trimmed at Q25 with fastp and processed into clonotypes with MiXCR by TCRdb, which kept only in-frame beta chains. Every distinct CDR3 protein forms one entry, paired with its most common genes and DNA. The sample contains around 27,000 distinct CDR3 sequences, roughly 7.3% of them found a single time. Jointly, the top ten make up around 50% of the sample. Relative to germline, V is 3 bases shorter and J is 5 bases shorter, with 16 bases between their ends. The CDR3 holds 15 amino acids from the cysteine to the phenylalanine. Only CDR3 DNA remains: 45 bases, in frame from the first base. CDR1 LGHDT and CDR2 YNNKEL are derived from the germline V gene (reference sequence).

The data stem from a study of patients and donors after allogeneic stem cell transplantation (dated by TCRdb to 2020 to 2021). The sequenced sample was blood, either unsorted or a sorted T cell fraction (not recorded which). The V and J genes are TRBV3-1 and TRBJ1-1; the D gene cannot be named for sure. This TCR was sampled from a human donor who was either an allogeneic HSCT recipient or a stem cell or donor lymphocyte infusion donor (not recorded which). It is not recorded whose cells these are; they may come from a transplant donor. The CDR3 protein is CASSHTQMGGTEAFF. The nucleotide sequence reads as follows: TGTGCCAGCAGCCACACCCAAATGGGAGGGACTGAAGCTTTCTTT.